The 26 T cell receptor beta chains below were found in one sample sequenced in a study of spatial heterogeneity in lung cancer. In TCRdb, the 5' RACE reads were re-called with MiXCR into one record per CDR3 protein. The data contain fewer than 60,000 distinct CDR3 sequences, 6% to 8.5% of them singletons. Noted time point: blood at routine non-recurrence follow-up after resection. Whole RNA came from tumor, nontumor lung or frozen PBMC and was sequenced without being sorted. This specimen consisted of PBMCs, obtained at follow-up. All receptors derive from a female donor with early-stage non-small cell lung cancer.

This clonotype was detected many times. The chain employs TRBV28 and TRBJ2-7; D may be TRBD1 (5 bases). Germline CDR1 reads MDHEN; CDR2 reads SYDVKM. The CDR3 is 13 residues long. The ends were cut back, 7 bases at V and 7 bases at J, with 17 bases in the middle. The CDR3 spells CASMLAVAGEQYF. As DNA, the CDR3 is TGTGCCAGCATGTTGGCGGTGGCAGGGGAGCAGTACTTC.

The rearrangement joins TRBV7-3 to TRBJ2-3; D is unresolved. The CDR3 is 17 residues long. The germline V and J ends were trimmed by 1 base and 2 bases, with 16 bases remaining between them. In germline, CDR1 is SGHTA, CDR2 FQGTGA. Here the CDR3 DNA reads TGTGCCAGCAGCTTAAATCCCGGACCGTACACCACAGATACGCAGTATTTT. This translates into CASSLNPGPYTTDTQYF. Full variable domain (rest looked up from reference TRBV7-3 and TRBJ2-3): GAGVSQTPSNKVTEKGKYVELRCDPISGHTALYWYRQSLGQGPEFLIYFQGTGAADDSGLPNDRFFAVRPEGSVSTLKIQRTERGDSAVYLCASSLNPGPYTTDTQYFGPGTRLTVL.

The rearrangement joins TRBV7-9 to TRBJ1-2; TRBD1 matches at 7 bases. V lost 5 bases to trimming and J lost 9 bases; unmatched junction nucleotides: 6. CDR3 length: 12 residues. The germline CDR1 and CDR2 sequences are SEHNR and FQNEAQ (reference sequence). CDR3 region: CASSLRQGSYTF. The CDR3 DNA reads as TGTGCCAGCAGCCTCCGACAGGGCAGCTACACCTTC.

The chain uses TRBV2 and TRBJ2-6; no definite D call. This CDR3 is 14 amino acids long. In germline, CDR1 is SNHLY, CDR2 FYNNEI. The germline V and J ends were trimmed by 8 bases and 0 bases, with 8 bases remaining between them. The CDR3 region has the DNA TGTGCCAGCGCGGTTGGCTCTGGGGCCAACGTCCTGACTTTC. This codes for CASAVGSGANVLTF.

The chain employs TRBV7-3 and TRBJ1-2, with 9 positions matching TRBD1. Losses at the gene ends were 5 bases for V and 5 bases for J; bases not matched to a gene: 27. CDR3 size: 21 residues. Germline V gene data show CDR1 as SGHTA and CDR2 as FQGTGA. The CDR3 DNA reads TGTGCCAGCAGCGCAGCCCCTTACAGGGGGCTGAGGCACCTCACCCAATATGGCTACACCTTC. Translated: CASSAAPYRGLRHLTQYGYTF.

This clonotype was found a few times. The chain combines TRBV5-4 with TRBJ1-1; 7 positions agree with TRBD1. This CDR3 is 16 amino acids long. V gave up 4 bases and J gave up 5 bases; unmatched junction bases: 14. CDR1 and CDR2 (germline): SGHNT, YYREEE (reference sequence). CDR3 sequence reads: CASSAGLLGQFTEAFF. Here the CDR3 DNA reads TGTGCCAGCAGCGCTGGCCTACTGGGACAGTTTACTGAAGCTTTCTTT.

This clonotype was recorded at least ten times. The chain uses TRBV20-1 and TRBJ2-1; 7 bases agree with TRBD2. V gave up 0 bases and J gave up 6 bases; unmatched junction bases: 8. The CDR3 covers 15 residues. Germline CDR1 is DFQATT and CDR2 is SNEGSKA (reference sequence). CDR3 region: CSAREPGGSLNEQFF. CDR3 DNA sequence: TGCAGTGCTAGAGAACCGGGGGGTTCTCTCAATGAGCAGTTCTTC.

The rearrangement uses TRBV12-3 or TRBV12-4 and TRBJ1-1; 7 bases are shared with TRBD1. Losses at the gene ends were 5 bases for V and 9 bases for J; bases not matched to a gene: 9. The CDR3 loop spans 13 amino acids. This CDR3 is CASSPRDSRKAFF. The CDR3 nucleotides are TGTGCCAGCAGTCCCCGGGACAGTCGGAAAGCTTTCTTT.

Ten or more counts support this clonotype. V usage is TRBV6-2 or TRBV6-3 and J usage is TRBJ2-1; D unclear. This CDR3 has 13 amino acids. V lost 3 bases to trimming and J lost 9 bases, with 12 bases between them. Germline assignment: CDR1 MNHEY and CDR2 SVGEGT. CDR3 bases: TGTGCCAGCAGTTATGTCGGTAACCGTGAGCAGTTCTTC. Amino acid sequence: CASSYVGNREQFF.

In its sample, this clonotype was seen a few times. This rearrangement joins TRBV20-1 to TRBJ1-6; D gene ambiguous. Trimming removed 3 bases at V and 10 bases at J, with 10 bases between. Germline V CDR1 and CDR2: DFQATT, SNEGSKA (reference sequence). The CDR3 sequence is 12 residues long. The CDR3, as DNA: TGCAGTGCTAGGCGGGTTGGATCACCCCTCCACTTT. This codes for CSARRVGSPLHF.

The gene calls are TRBV5-1 and TRBJ1-1, with D tentatively TRBD1 (5 bases). The V end was cut by 3 bases, the J end by 1 base, with 10 bases between. The length of the CDR3 is 14 residues. In germline, CDR1 is SGHRS, CDR2 YFSETQ. The CDR3 here is CASSWGTSNTEAFF. The CDR3 DNA sequence: TGCGCCAGCAGCTGGGGGACGTCGAACACTGAAGCTTTCTTT.

This clonotype was seen at least ten times. The rearrangement joins TRBV7-3 to TRBJ2-6; a possible D gene is TRBD1 (6 bases). CDR1 is SGHTA and CDR2 is FQGTGA in the germline V gene. V dropped 3 bases and J dropped 0 bases, with 9 bases sitting between them. This CDR3 has 16 residues. CDR3 region: CASSFDRSSGANVLTF. CDR3 nucleotides: TGTGCCAGCAGCTTTGACAGGAGCTCTGGGGCCAACGTCCTGACTTTC.

This clonotype was seen repeatedly, ten times or more. The V and J genes are TRBV7-2 and TRBJ2-5; TRBD2 matches at 8 bases. Germline assignment: CDR1 SGHTA and CDR2 FQGNSA. V dropped 0 bases and J dropped 9; count of bases not matched to a gene: 6. The CDR3 totals 14 residues. The CDR3 DNA reads as TGTGCCAGCAGCTTAGCGGTAGCGGGGAATTCCCAGTACTTC. It encodes CASSLAVAGNSQYF. Full variable domain (rest looked up from reference TRBV7-2 and TRBJ2-5): GAGVSQSPSNKVTEKGKDVELRCDPISGHTALYWYRQSLGQGLEFLIYFQGNSAPDKSGLPSDRFSAERTGGSVSTLTIQRTQQEDSAVYLCASSLAVAGNSQYFGPGTRLLVL.

In its sample, this clonotype was seen a few times. This rearrangement joins TRBV29-1 to TRBJ1-1, with 9 bases identical to TRBD1. V shed 4 bases, J shed 5 bases, and the junction held 2 bases outside the gene matches. The CDR3 extends over 12 amino acids. Germline loops: CDR1 SQVTM, CDR2 ANQGSEA. CDR3 protein: CSVGQGVTEAFF. CDR3 in DNA: TGCAGCGTTGGACAGGGGGTAACTGAAGCTTTCTTT.

The V gene is TRBV20-1, the J gene TRBJ1-5; 7 bases map to TRBD1. Trimming cost V 6 bases and J 0 bases; bases outside gene matches: 5. The CDR3 has 14 residues. CDR1 DFQATT and CDR2 SNEGSKA come from the germline V gene (reference sequence). The CDR3 DNA reads TGCAGTGCAGTCGGGACAGATAGCAATCAGCCCCAGCATTTT. The encoded protein is CSAVGTDSNQPQHF.

The genes are TRBV7-2 and TRBJ2-5, with 11 bases fitting TRBD2. CDR1 and CDR2 (germline): SGHTA, FQGNSA. V shed 5 bases, J shed 4 bases, and the junction held 9 bases outside the gene matches. The CDR3 sequence is 16 residues long. CDR3 coding DNA: TGTGCCAGCAGCCCCAACTTCCTAGCGGGGGGAGAGACCCAGTACTTC. It encodes CASSPNFLAGGETQYF.

The table lists this clonotype with many counts. This chain links TRBV4-3 with TRBJ2-2, with D unresolved. Trimming stripped 1 base from V and 4 bases from J, with 13 bases between. The CDR3 loop spans 16 amino acids. Germline V lookup: CDR1 LGHNA, CDR2 YSLEER. CDR3 nucleotides: TGCGCCAGCAGCCAAGGGAGACCCTACCTCACCGGGGAGCTGTTTTTT. This gives the protein CASSQGRPYLTGELFF.

The chain couples TRBV7-9 to TRBJ2-5; D unresolved. This CDR3 spans 13 amino acids. V was clipped by 1 base and J by 5 bases, with 8 bases between them. The V gene's germline CDR1 is SEHNR and CDR2 FQNEAQ (reference sequence). For the CDR3, the DNA is TGTGCCAGCAGCTTAGTGACCGGGGAGACCCAGTACTTC. It yields the protein CASSLVTGETQYF.

This clonotype has only a few counts. The CDR3 DNA sequence: TGCGCCAGCAGCCAAGGACAGGGGCCTCTTGGGGCAGATACGCAGTATTTT. This codes for CASSQGQGPLGADTQYF. The V and J genes are TRBV4-1 and TRBJ2-3, with 8 bases lining up with TRBD1. In germline, CDR1 is MGHRA, CDR2 YSYEKL. V lost 1 base and J lost 4; bases outside the gene matches: 10. The CDR3 sequence is 17 residues long.

A few counts support this clonotype. The chain uses TRBV7-9 and TRBJ1-1, with unresolved D. Per the germline V gene, CDR1 is SEHNR and CDR2 is FQNEAQ (reference sequence). The CDR3 runs 11 residues. The V gene lost 5 bases and the J gene lost 6 bases, with 7 bases spanning the gap. DNA for the CDR3: TGTGCCAGCAGCCCCCGGGCTGAAGCTTTCTTT. Protein sequence: CASSPRAEAFF. Complete variable domain (other parts from reference TRBV7-9 and TRBJ1-1): DTGVSQNPRHKITKRGQNVTFRCDPISEHNRLYWYRQTLGQGPEFLTYFQNEAQLEKSRLLSDRFSAERPKGSFSTLEIQRTEQGDSAMYLCASSPRAEAFFGQGTRLTVV.

This clonotype came up a few times. The rearrangement links TRBV7-6 to TRBJ1-2; D is perhaps TRBD1 (5 bases). CDR1 and CDR2 (germline): SGHVS, FNYEAQ. There are 15 residues in the CDR3. V was cut by 0 bases and J by 8 bases, with 16 bases left in between. DNA of the CDR3: TGTGCCAGCAGCTTAGCGCCACAGGAGCTAGGGGGCTACACCTTC. Translating it yields CASSLAPQELGGYTF. The full variable domain, in which reference TRBV7-6 and TRBJ1-2 provide the parts outside the CDR3, is GAGVSQSPRYKVTKRGQDVALRCDPISGHVSLYWYRQALGQGPEFLTYFNYEAQQDKSGLPNDRFSAERPEGSISTLTIQRTEQRDSAMYRCASSLAPQELGGYTFGSGTRLTVV.

V gene TRBV10-2 combines with J gene TRBJ1-6; 11 bases fit TRBD1. Per germline, CDR1 WSHSY and CDR2 SAAADI. V lost 7 bases and J lost 9; bases outside the gene matches: 8. The CDR3 is made up of 15 amino acids. CDR3 region: CASKRDRGKASPLHF. Here the CDR3 DNA reads TGCGCCAGCAAACGGGACAGGGGGAAAGCTTCACCCCTCCACTTT.

This clonotype was recorded a few times. V usage is TRBV7-2 and J usage is TRBJ2-2; 7 bases are a match to TRBD2. Trimming took 5 bases from V and 2 from J; bases not matched to a gene: 8. Germline V gene lookup returns CDR1 SGHTA and CDR2 FQGNSA. The CDR3 is 16 residues long. CDR3 loop: CASSPSGTTNTGELFF. The CDR3 region has the DNA TGTGCCAGCAGCCCAAGCGGGACTACCAACACCGGGGAGCTGTTTTTT.

The chain recombines TRBV20-1 with TRBJ2-5, with 10 nucleotides matching TRBD2. CDR1 is DFQATT and CDR2 is SNEGSKA in the germline V gene (reference sequence). The length of the CDR3 is 14 residues. Unmatched junction bases numbered 11, after V lost 7 bases and J lost 6 bases. The CDR3 DNA sequence: TGCAGTGGTGAACTAGCGGGGACGGTTCAGACCCAGTACTTC. It yields the protein CSGELAGTVQTQYF.

This clonotype was found a few times. The chain carries TRBV6-1 and TRBJ2-3, with D uncertain. The CDR3 has 14 residues. V gave up 7 bases and J gave up 4 bases, with 15 bases separating them. Germline assignment: CDR1 MNHNS and CDR2 SASEGT. The CDR3 is CASTSNSPADTQYF. The DNA for the CDR3 is TGTGCCAGCACTTCGAACTCTCCCGCAGATACGCAGTATTTT.

The chain couples TRBV2 to TRBJ2-3, with 7 bases matching TRBD2. The trim removed 5 bases at V and 0 bases at J, leaving 11 bases unmatched. The CDR3 covers 17 residues. The germline CDR1 and CDR2 sequences are SNHLY and FYNNEI. The CDR3 nucleotides read TGTGCCAGCAGTTTTCCCATAGCGGGCCTTAGCACAGATACGCAGTATTTT. Its translation: CASSFPIAGLSTDTQYF. Full variable domain (rest looked up from reference TRBV2 and TRBJ2-3): EPEVTQTPSHQVTQMGQEVILRCVPISNHLYFYWYRQILGQKVEFLVSFYNNEISEKSEIFDDQFSVERPDGSNFTLKIRSTKLEDSAMYFCASSFPIAGLSTDTQYFGPGTRLTVL.